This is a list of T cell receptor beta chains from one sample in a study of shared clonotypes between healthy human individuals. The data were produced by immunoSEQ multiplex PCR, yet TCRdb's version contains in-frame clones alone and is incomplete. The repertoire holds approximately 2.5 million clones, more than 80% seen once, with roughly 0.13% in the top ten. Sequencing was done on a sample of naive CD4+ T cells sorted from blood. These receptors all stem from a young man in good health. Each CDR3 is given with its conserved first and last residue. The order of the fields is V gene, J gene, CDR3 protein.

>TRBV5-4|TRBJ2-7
CASSLQGPSSYEQYF
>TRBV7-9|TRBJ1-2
CASSLLRGTSYGYTF
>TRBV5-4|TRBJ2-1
CASQVGLAGVFEQFF
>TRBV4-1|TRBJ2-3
CASSQGSSGGASTDTQYF
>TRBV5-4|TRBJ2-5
CASSSSGSGSRETQYF
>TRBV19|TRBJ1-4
CASSKGETNEKLFF
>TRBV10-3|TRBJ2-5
CATREETQYF
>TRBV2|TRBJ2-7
CASSETSGRQYF
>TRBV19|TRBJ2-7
CASSPSGGLISEQYF
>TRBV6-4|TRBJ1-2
CASRPGGVDGGYTF
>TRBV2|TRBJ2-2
CASKRDLGTGELFF
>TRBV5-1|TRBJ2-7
CASSLDPPGQAGREQYF
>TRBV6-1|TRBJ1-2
CATVQGIGGYTF
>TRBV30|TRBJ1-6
CAWSASQSSYNSPLHF
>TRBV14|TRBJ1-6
CASSSTDRVPLHF
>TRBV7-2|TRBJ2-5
CASSFLAGGETQYF
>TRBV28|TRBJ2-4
CASSFSLREAKNIQYF
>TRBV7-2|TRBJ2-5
CASSLGTGSGETQYF
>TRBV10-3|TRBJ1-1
CACRGEDTEAFF
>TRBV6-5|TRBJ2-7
CASSQGQGRTYEQYF
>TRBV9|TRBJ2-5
CASSVGSPETQYF
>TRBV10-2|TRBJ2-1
CASSENGRYNEQFF
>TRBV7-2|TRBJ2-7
CASSLKGRSYEQYF
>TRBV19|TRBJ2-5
CASRSPRQGAQYF
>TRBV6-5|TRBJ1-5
CASRRGGGNQPQHF
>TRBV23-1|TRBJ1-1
CASSQFPISTRVNTEAFF
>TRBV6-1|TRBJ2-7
CASSRTGDITRQQYF
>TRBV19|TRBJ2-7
CASSTRQGTYEQYF
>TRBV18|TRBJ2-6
CASSKTADSFGANVLTF
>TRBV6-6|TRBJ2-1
CASSRLAGGSYNEQFF
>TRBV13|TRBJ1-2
CASSFGQAVGGYTF
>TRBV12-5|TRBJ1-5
CASGSGQGHNQPQHF